The clone carrying this T cell receptor (beta chain) appeared a few times. No antigen is known for it. This entry belongs to a study of CD8+CD57+ T cells in acquired aplastic anemia. Findings and limits, study-wide: Patients were compared with controls for CD8+ Simpson's diversity, and no significant difference emerged. Common to patients and controls were 25 to 30 CD8+ CDR3 sequences.

Between the trimmed V and J ends, which lost 0 bases and 2 bases, there was a span of 15 bases. Germline CDR1 reads SGHNT; CDR2 reads YYREEE (reference sequence). The CDR3 has 17 residues. Genomic DNA, serving as template, underwent TCR beta VDJ and CDR3 profiling. TCRdb itself ran the reads through MiXCR, one entry per CDR3 protein. The table has some 170,000 distinct CDR3 sequences, about 48% seen once. This sequence was found in a human donor in good health. The sample consisted of sorted CD4+, CD8+, or CD8+CD57+ T cells (not recorded which) from PBMCs. The rearrangement links TRBV5-4 to TRBJ1-5, with D uncertain. CDR3 in amino acids: CASSLGPSREGNQPQHF. The CDR3 region has the DNA TGTGCCAGCAGCTTGGGACCCTCTCGGGAGGGCAATCAGCCCCAGCATTTT.